What follows are 3 T cell receptor beta chains derived from one specimen sequenced in a study of blood T cell repertoires in COVID-19. Here immunoSEQ multiplex PCR was the method, and the copy in TCRdb shows in-frame clones only, minus some. The sample lists about 250,000 clones; around 85% were seen once. The sample taken for sequencing was peripheral blood. The receptors come from a man aged 50 to 59 with active or convalescent COVID-19.

V and J are TRBV6-5 and TRBJ2-1; 15 bases fit TRBD2. The CDR3 covers 16 residues. After removal of 2 bases from V and 9 bases from J, the junction contained 5 bases not matched to a gene. CDR1 and CDR2 from the germline V gene are MNHEY and SVGAGI. The CDR3 DNA follows: TGTGCCAGCAGTTACACCGGACTAGCGGGAGGGGGTGAGCAGTTCTTC. This encodes CASSYTGLAGGGEQFF.

The rearrangement uses TRBV19 and TRBJ2-4; weak D call: TRBD2 (6 bases). Germline CDR1 LNHDA, CDR2 SQIVND (reference sequence). The CDR3 is 15 residues long. V lost 6 bases and J 1 base, leaving 13 bases between the germline ends. This chain's CDR3 is CASRTSFGAKNIQYF. CDR3 nucleotide sequence: TGTGCCAGTAGGACTAGTTTCGGGGCCAAAAACATTCAGTACTTC.

This clone has a handful of counts. This rearrangement joins TRBV10-3 to TRBJ2-7; D may be TRBD2 (6 bases). Between the trimmed V and J ends, which lost 4 bases and 1 base, there was a span of 14 bases. CDR1 is ENHRY and CDR2 is SYGVKD in the germline V gene. The CDR3 length is 15 residues. The CDR3 DNA sequence: TGTGCCATCAGTGGACCGAAGACTAGTTCCTACGAGCAGTACTTC. Encoded protein: CAISGPKTSSYEQYF.